The 10 T cell receptor beta chains given below trace back to one sample, sequenced in a study of identifying expanded T cells in peripheral blood. Assay used: immunoSEQ multiplex PCR; TCRdb lists only in-frame clones, some missing. The sample lists about 85,000 clones, approximately 90% occurring once. Sample: blood. The receptors stem from a person between 18 and 70 years old in good health.

This clone appeared a single time. This chain uses TRBV7-2 with TRBJ2-7; 12 nucleotides align to TRBD2. The CDR3 extends over 17 amino acids. The germline V gene has CDR1 SGHTA and CDR2 FQGNSA. The V and J ends lost 3 bases and 1 base, in that order; junction bases with no gene match: 7. CDR3 region: CASSFRTSGVSSYEQYF. The CDR3 region has the DNA TGTGCCAGCAGCTTTAGGACTAGCGGGGTTAGTTCCTACGAGCAGTACTTC. The entire variable domain, with the rest obtained from reference TRBV7-2 and TRBJ2-7, is as follows: GAGVSQSPSNKVTEKGKDVELRCDPISGHTALYWYRQSLGQGLEFLIYFQGNSAPDKSGLPSDRFSAERTGGSVSTLTIQRTQQEDSAVYLCASSFRTSGVSSYEQYFGPGTRLTVT.

CDR3 nucleotides: TGTGCCAGCAGCAACACAGGGTTCTCCTACGAGCAGTACTTC. Amino acid sequence: CASSNTGFSYEQYF. The V call is TRBV6-5, the J call TRBJ2-7; tentative D call: TRBD1 (6 bases). This CDR3 region has 14 residues. Between the trimmed V and J ends, which lost 6 bases and 0 bases, there was a span of 12 bases. Germline values: CDR1 MNHEY, CDR2 SVGAGI.

V usage is TRBV7-9 and J usage is TRBJ2-7; no firm D call. The length of the CDR3 is 12 residues. The germline V gene encodes CDR1 SEHNR and CDR2 FQNEAQ (reference sequence). With 6 bases removed from V and 5 bases from J, the gap between germline ends came to 11 bases. CDR3 coding DNA: TGTGCCAGCAGTCCTCGAACGGACGAGCAGTACTTC. It yields the protein CASSPRTDEQYF.

The chain has TRBV19 and TRBJ1-5; D gene unclear. Germline V gene sequence: CDR1 LNHDA, CDR2 SQIVND (reference sequence). V gave up 1 base and J gave up 6 bases, with 1 base separating them. The CDR3 sequence is 11 residues long. DNA for the CDR3: TGTGCCAGTAGTATAGGTCAGCCCCAGCATTTT. Protein: CASSIGQPQHF.

The chain couples TRBV6-5 to TRBJ1-2; D gene ambiguous. The CDR3 loop spans 12 amino acids. Germline V gene data show CDR1 as MNHEY and CDR2 as SVGAGI. V was cut by 0 bases and J by 10 bases, with 9 bases left in between. The chain's CDR3 is CASSYSLRDYTF. The CDR3 nucleotides are TGTGCCAGCAGTTACTCCCTCCGAGACTACACCTTC.

CDR3 DNA: TGTGCCAGCAGTTACCGGGGAACTGGGGCCAACGTCCTGACTTTC. This sequence encodes CASSYRGTGANVLTF. This chain connects TRBV28 to TRBJ2-6; D might be TRBD2 (5 bases). The CDR3 is 15 residues long. V lost 4 bases to trimming and J lost 2 bases, with 9 bases between them. Germline CDR1 MDHEN, CDR2 SYDVKM.

This chain uses TRBV29-1 with TRBJ2-3; possible D gene TRBD2, 5 bases. Germline values: CDR1 SQVTM, CDR2 ANQGSEA. The CDR3 sequence is 14 residues long. V was shortened by 7 bases and J by 0 bases, with 14 bases between the two germline ends. The CDR3 DNA is TGCAGCGCCGAGGGCGAAGTAAGCACAGATACGCAGTATTTT. Translating it yields CSAEGEVSTDTQYF.

This clone was seen only once. The chain uses TRBV7-9 and TRBJ2-7; 7 bases line up with TRBD1. Unmatched junction bases numbered 17, after V lost 5 bases and J lost 1 base. Per the germline V gene, CDR1 is SEHNR and CDR2 is FQNEAQ (reference sequence). This CDR3 region has 18 residues. In DNA form, the CDR3 reads TGTGCCAGCAGCGCGCACGTGAGACCGGGACAGACGTCCTACGAGCAGTACTTC. Protein: CASSAHVRPGQTSYEQYF.

This chain connects TRBV5-1 to TRBJ2-1; a weak D match, TRBD1 (6 bases). CDR1 and CDR2 from the germline V gene are SGHRS and YFSETQ. V lost 2 bases, J lost 1 base, and 7 bases lay in between. This CDR3 has 14 amino acids. The CDR3 protein is CASSLGGSYNEQFF. The CDR3 DNA follows: TGCGCCAGCAGCTTAGGGGGTTCCTACAATGAGCAGTTCTTC. Full variable domain (missing parts from reference TRBV5-1 and TRBJ2-1): KAGVTQTPRYLIKTRGQQVTLSCSPISGHRSVSWYQQTPGQGLQFLFEYFSETQRNKGNFPGRFSGRQFSNSRSEMNVSTLELGDSALYLCASSLGGSYNEQFFGPGTRLTVL.

This chain uses TRBV7-2 with TRBJ2-7; possibly TRBD2 for D (6 bases). V was pared by 1 base and J by 1 base, with 11 bases between. The CDR3 runs 15 residues. From germline, CDR1 is SGHTA and CDR2 FQGNSA. The CDR3 spells CASSLGGGRSYEQYF. The DNA of the CDR3 is TGTGCCAGCAGCTTAGGGGGAGGCCGGTCCTACGAGCAGTACTTC.